These T cell receptor beta chains were read from a single sample in a study of cytomegalovirus exposure and HLA in healthy donors. This table comes from immunoSEQ multiplex PCR, and its TCRdb copy is limited to in-frame clones, with some not included. Of approximately 110,000 clones in the sample, about nine tenths are singletons; the top ten hold about 2%. What was sequenced was PBMCs. Every receptor here comes from a woman aged 18-30 years in good health and CMV-seronegative. Both conserved end residues are part of each CDR3. A D gene is named only where the DNA matches it firmly. Clone size appears in some rows only: once, few, many, or a class for an expanded clone.

CDR3 DNA | CDR3 protein | D gene | CDR3 length | J gene | clone size | V gene
TGTGCCAGCAGTTCGAGACAGCCGCCTAGGCACAATGAGCAGTTCTTC | CASSSRQPPRHNEQFF | NA | 16 | TRBJ2-1 | NA | TRBV28
TGTGCCAGCAGTTTGGCAAGCTCTGGAAACACCATATATTTT | CASSLASSGNTIYF | NA | 14 | TRBJ1-3 | NA | TRBV27
TGTGCCAGCAGCCAAGGGCAACTAGCGGGGGAAGAGCAGTACTTC | CASSQGQLAGEEQYF | TRBD2 | 15 | TRBJ2-7 | NA | TRBV4-2
TGCAGCGTTGAATTTGAGCCTAACTATGGCTACACCTTC | CSVEFEPNYGYTF | NA | 13 | TRBJ1-2 | NA | TRBV29-1
TGTGCCAGCAGCTCAGGGCCCAGGGCCCAACCATACAATGAGCAGTTCTTC | CASSSGPRAQPYNEQFF | NA | 17 | TRBJ2-1 | NA | TRBV7-8
TGTGCCAGCAGCCCGCAACGCGGGGGGTATAATTCACCCCTCCACTTT | CASSPQRGGYNSPLHF | NA | 16 | TRBJ1-6 | NA | TRBV7-2
TGTGCCAGCAGCCAAGATAAGGAGTCGTTACAGCCCCAGCATTTT | CASSQDKESLQPQHF | NA | 15 | TRBJ1-5 | NA | TRBV4-2
TGTGCCAGCAGCCCGCTAGCGGGGGGGGCCGGGACCCAGTACTTC | CASSPLAGGAGTQYF | TRBD2 | 15 | TRBJ2-5 | NA | TRBV7-6
TGCAGCGTTGCCAGGGGTAACACCGGGGAGCTGTTTTTT | CSVARGNTGELFF | NA | 13 | TRBJ2-2 | NA | TRBV29-1
TGTGCCAGCAGTTTTGGCAGGGCCTCCTACGAGCAGTACTTC | CASSFGRASYEQYF | NA | 14 | TRBJ2-7 | NA | TRBV28
TGTGCCAGCAGCTTGAACCGGGACACTAATTCACCCCTCCACTTT | CASSLNRDTNSPLHF | NA | 15 | TRBJ1-6 | NA | TRBV5-8
TGTGCCAGCTCACCACCACGCCAGTACAATGAGCAGTTCTTC | CASSPPRQYNEQFF | NA | 14 | TRBJ2-1 | NA | TRBV18
TGTGCCAGCAGCTTGGCCGGACAGGGAAGCTATGGCTACACCTTC | CASSLAGQGSYGYTF | TRBD1 | 15 | TRBJ1-2 | NA | TRBV5-4
TGTGCCAGCAGTGATCCGAGCCTGGCGGGCACAGATACGCAGTATTTT | CASSDPSLAGTDTQYF | NA | 16 | TRBJ2-3 | once | TRBV2
TGCGCCAGCAGCCAATCCCTCAGGGGGCCCACTGAAGCTTTCTTT | CASSQSLRGPTEAFF | TRBD1 | 15 | TRBJ1-1 | few | TRBV4-3
TGTGCCAGCGCGAGGACAGGGGGTCTCTCCTACGAGCAGTACTTC | CASARTGGLSYEQYF | TRBD1 | 15 | TRBJ2-7 | NA | TRBV2
TGCAGCGTAATGGCCTCCACAGATACGCAGTATTTT | CSVMASTDTQYF | NA | 12 | TRBJ2-3 | NA | TRBV29-1
TGTGCCAGCCGTTTAGACGTCCAGGGAGGCACTGAAGCTTTCTTT | CASRLDVQGGTEAFF | NA | 15 | TRBJ1-1 | NA | TRBV6-1
TGTGCCAGCAGTTTTGTAGAGCTAGCCAAAAACATTCAGTACTTC | CASSFVELAKNIQYF | NA | 15 | TRBJ2-4 | NA | TRBV28
TGTGCCAGCAGGGGACTAGCGGGAGTCAATGAGCAGTTCTTC | CASRGLAGVNEQFF | TRBD2 | 14 | TRBJ2-1 | NA | TRBV27
TGTGCCAGTCTGACACCGAACTATGGCTACACCTTC | CASLTPNYGYTF | NA | 12 | TRBJ1-2 | NA | TRBV19
TGTGCCAGTAGTATAGGGCCGGGGGTGATGGCCCAGTACTTC | CASSIGPGVMAQYF | NA | 14 | TRBJ2-5 | NA | TRBV19
TGTGCCAGCAGCGGACTGAACTATGGCTACACCTTC | CASSGLNYGYTF | NA | 12 | TRBJ1-2 | once | TRBV9
TGTGCCAGCAGCTTGGGCAGCTCCTACGAGCAGTACTTC | CASSLGSSYEQYF | NA | 13 | TRBJ2-7 | few | TRBV11-3
TGTGCCAGCAGTGAATACAGGGTAGCTTCGGACACCGGGGAGCTGTTTTTT | CASSEYRVASDTGELFF | NA | 17 | TRBJ2-2 | NA | TRBV6-1
TGTGCCTGGAGTGTACAATACAGGGGGTCGGGGCAAGGCTACACCTTC | CAWSVQYRGSGQGYTF | TRBD1 | 16 | TRBJ1-2 | few | TRBV30
TGTGCCAGCAGTTACTCGAGAGACCGGTCGGCGGGTGAGCAGTTCTTC | CASSYSRDRSAGEQFF | NA | 16 | TRBJ2-1 | once | TRBV6-5
TGCGCCAGCAGCCCCCGGGGATGGGGGCTCGAGGGTTCACCCCTCCACTTT | CASSPRGWGLEGSPLHF | NA | 17 | TRBJ1-6 | NA | TRBV4-3
TGTGCCAGCAGCCCGGGACAGGGGGGGTATGGCTACACCTTC | CASSPGQGGYGYTF | TRBD1 | 14 | TRBJ1-2 | NA | TRBV7-6
TGTGCCAGTAGTATAGCGGGTAGCTCCTACGAGCAGTACTTC | CASSIAGSSYEQYF | NA | 14 | TRBJ2-7 | NA | TRBV19
TGCAGTGCCCAGAAATATGGCTACACCTTC | CSAQKYGYTF | NA | 10 | TRBJ1-2 | NA | TRBV20-1
TGTGCCAGCAGTTTAGGGAGTGAATTTTTCTTT | CASSLGSEFFF | NA | 11 | TRBJ1-1 | NA | TRBV27
TGTGCCACCAGCAGAGTCGGGGGGCGGGGCACTGAAGCTTTCTTT | CATSRVGGRGTEAFF | NA | 15 | TRBJ1-1 | NA | TRBV15
TGTGCCAGCAGTTTATCAGTCTACCTAAGCTCCTACGAGCAGTACTTC | CASSLSVYLSSYEQYF | NA | 16 | TRBJ2-7 | few | TRBV27
TGTGCCAAACTTACAGGGAGGGAGGGCAATCAGCCCCAGCATTTT | CAKLTGREGNQPQHF | NA | 15 | TRBJ1-5 | once | TRBV6-5
TGTGCCAGCAGCATCGGGGGGCTGGGTGAAAAACTGTTTTTT | CASSIGGLGEKLFF | NA | 14 | TRBJ1-4 | NA | TRBV7-9
TGCGCCAGCAGCCAAGGTCAGGCCCAGAACCAAGAGACCCAGTACTTC | CASSQGQAQNQETQYF | NA | 16 | TRBJ2-5 | NA | TRBV4-1
TGTGCCAGCAGTTTATTTCCTGAGCGGGGGGTAAGAAGGGGAGATACGCAGTATTTT | CASSLFPERGVRRGDTQYF | TRBD2 | 19 | TRBJ2-3 | NA | TRBV27
TGTGCCAGCCGACAGGGATTAAGCAATCAGCCCCAGCATTTT | CASRQGLSNQPQHF | TRBD1 | 14 | TRBJ1-5 | few | TRBV2
TGTGCCAGCAGCTTTGGCGGGTTCTACGAGCAGTACTTC | CASSFGGFYEQYF | NA | 13 | TRBJ2-7 | NA | TRBV11-2
TGTGCCAGCTCACCGAGGGACAAACAGGGAACTGAAGCTTTCTTT | CASSPRDKQGTEAFF | NA | 15 | TRBJ1-1 | NA | TRBV18
TGTGCCAGCAGTGAACAGGGCTCAGGAAACACCATATATTTT | CASSEQGSGNTIYF | NA | 14 | TRBJ1-3 | once | TRBV2
TGCGCCAGCATTAGGGACAGGGGCCATGAGCAGTTCTTC | CASIRDRGHEQFF | TRBD1 | 13 | TRBJ2-1 | NA | TRBV10-1
TGTGCCAGCTCACCTCGGGGTACGCTTAGCTCCTACGAGCAGTACTTC | CASSPRGTLSSYEQYF | NA | 16 | TRBJ2-7 | once | TRBV18
TGTGCCAGCAGCCCCAGACAAGGCGGGCAGCCCCAGCATTTT | CASSPRQGGQPQHF | NA | 14 | TRBJ1-5 | NA | TRBV27